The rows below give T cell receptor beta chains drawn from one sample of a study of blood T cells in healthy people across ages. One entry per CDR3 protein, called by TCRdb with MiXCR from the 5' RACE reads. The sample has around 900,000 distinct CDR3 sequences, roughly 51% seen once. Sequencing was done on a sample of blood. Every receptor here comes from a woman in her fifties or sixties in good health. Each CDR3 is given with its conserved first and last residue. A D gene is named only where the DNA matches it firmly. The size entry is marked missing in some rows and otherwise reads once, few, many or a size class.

CDR3 protein: CASSRTSGTQYEQYF; CDR3 DNA: TGCGCCAGCAGCAGGACTAGCGGTACCCAGTACGAGCAGTACTTC; clone size: once; V gene: TRBV5-1; D gene: TRBD2; J gene: TRBJ2-7; CDR3 length: 15
CDR3 protein: CASDPPTGKGTDTQYF; CDR3 DNA: TGTGCCAGCGACCCCCCGACAGGGAAGGGCACAGATACGCAGTATTTT; clone size: -; V gene: TRBV28; D gene: TRBD1; J gene: TRBJ2-3; CDR3 length: 16
CDR3 protein: CASSQDREGPGIMNEQFF; CDR3 DNA: TGCGCCAGCAGCCAAGACCGGGAGGGACCAGGAATTATGAATGAGCAGTTCTTC; clone size: -; V gene: TRBV4-3; D gene: TRBD2; J gene: TRBJ2-1; CDR3 length: 18
CDR3 protein: CASSKGGGFHHGYTF; CDR3 DNA: TGTGCCAGCAGTAAGGGGGGGGGTTTTCACCATGGCTACACCTTC; clone size: -; V gene: TRBV28; D gene: -; J gene: TRBJ1-2; CDR3 length: 15
CDR3 protein: CASSRENSAKNIQYF; CDR3 DNA: TGTGCCAGCAGCCGCGAAAATTCCGCCAAAAACATTCAGTACTTC; clone size: few; V gene: TRBV7-4; D gene: -; J gene: TRBJ2-4; CDR3 length: 15
CDR3 protein: CASSSIGTGEYEQYF; CDR3 DNA: TGTGCCAGCAGTTCCATTGGGACAGGGGAGTACGAGCAGTACTTC; clone size: -; V gene: TRBV6-2/TRBV6-3; D gene: TRBD1; J gene: TRBJ2-7; CDR3 length: 15
CDR3 protein: CASSLGLAGHQETQFF; CDR3 DNA: TGTGCCAGCAGTTTAGGACTAGCGGGCCACCAAGAGACCCAGTTCTTC; clone size: -; V gene: TRBV28; D gene: TRBD2; J gene: TRBJ2-1; CDR3 length: 16
CDR3 protein: CASSHYNEQFF; CDR3 DNA: TGTGCCAGCAGCCACTACAATGAGCAGTTCTTC; clone size: many; V gene: TRBV4-1; D gene: -; J gene: TRBJ2-1; CDR3 length: 11
CDR3 protein: CASSWKDRALSDTQYF; CDR3 DNA: TGCGCCAGCAGCTGGAAGGACAGGGCCTTGTCAGATACGCAGTATTTT; clone size: -; V gene: TRBV5-1; D gene: TRBD1; J gene: TRBJ2-3; CDR3 length: 16
CDR3 protein: CASSLLAGGGEEQYF; CDR3 DNA: TGTGCCAGCAGTTTACTAGCGGGCGGAGGGGAAGAGCAGTACTTC; clone size: once; V gene: TRBV7-6; D gene: TRBD2; J gene: TRBJ2-7; CDR3 length: 15
CDR3 protein: CASSQDYGTGELFF; CDR3 DNA: TGCGCCAGCAGCCAAGATTACGGCACCGGGGAGCTGTTTTTT; clone size: -; V gene: TRBV4-3; D gene: -; J gene: TRBJ2-2; CDR3 length: 14
CDR3 protein: CASRDRVRDEQFF; CDR3 DNA: TGTGCCAGCAGGGACAGGGTTCGCGATGAGCAGTTCTTC; clone size: -; V gene: TRBV25-1; D gene: TRBD1; J gene: TRBJ2-1; CDR3 length: 13
CDR3 protein: CSALKGSSNYGYTF; CDR3 DNA: TGCAGTGCCTTAAAGGGGTCTTCTAACTATGGCTACACCTTC; clone size: -; V gene: TRBV20-1; D gene: -; J gene: TRBJ1-2; CDR3 length: 14
CDR3 protein: CASSHPRTDYEQYF; CDR3 DNA: TGTGCCAGCAGCCACCCCCGGACAGACTACGAGCAGTACTTC; clone size: -; V gene: TRBV7-2; D gene: -; J gene: TRBJ2-7; CDR3 length: 14
CDR3 protein: CSAGTGTSGYMQYF; CDR3 DNA: TGCAGTGCTGGTACCGGGACTAGCGGGTACATGCAGTACTTC; clone size: -; V gene: TRBV20-1; D gene: TRBD2; J gene: TRBJ2-7; CDR3 length: 14
CDR3 protein: CASQAGGPRETQYF; CDR3 DNA: TGTGCCAGTCAAGCGGGAGGGCCGCGCGAGACCCAGTACTTC; clone size: few; V gene: TRBV12-3/TRBV12-4; D gene: TRBD2; J gene: TRBJ2-5; CDR3 length: 14
CDR3 protein: CSGSPSTDTQYF; CDR3 DNA: TGCAGCGGGTCCCCGAGCACAGATACGCAGTATTTT; clone size: -; V gene: TRBV29-1; D gene: -; J gene: TRBJ2-3; CDR3 length: 12
CDR3 protein: CASSYTPFGAGGEQYF; CDR3 DNA: TGTGCCAGCAGTTACACGCCCTTCGGAGCGGGAGGCGAGCAGTACTTC; clone size: -; V gene: TRBV6-5; D gene: TRBD2; J gene: TRBJ2-7; CDR3 length: 16
CDR3 protein: CASSRRGLAELAAQYF; CDR3 DNA: TGTGCCAGCAGTAGGCGGGGACTAGCGGAACTAGCTGCGCAGTATTTT; clone size: few; V gene: TRBV28; D gene: TRBD2; J gene: TRBJ2-3; CDR3 length: 16
CDR3 protein: CASGFTSSTDTQYF; CDR3 DNA: TGTGCCAGCGGCTTTACCTCCAGCACAGATACGCAGTATTTT; clone size: -; V gene: TRBV7-9; D gene: -; J gene: TRBJ2-3; CDR3 length: 14
CDR3 protein: CASRVGRGTLNTEAFF; CDR3 DNA: TGTGCCAGCAGGGTTGGGAGGGGCACCCTGAACACTGAAGCTTTCTTT; clone size: -; V gene: TRBV6-2/TRBV6-3; D gene: -; J gene: TRBJ1-1; CDR3 length: 16
CDR3 protein: CAVSHEGQFYEQYF; CDR3 DNA: TGTGCCGTCAGCCATGAGGGACAGTTCTACGAGCAGTACTTC; clone size: -; V gene: TRBV3-1; D gene: TRBD1; J gene: TRBJ2-7; CDR3 length: 14
CDR3 protein: CASSPTRGRETQYF; CDR3 DNA: TGTGCCAGCAGTCCGACCAGGGGGCGAGAGACCCAGTACTTC; clone size: -; V gene: TRBV27; D gene: TRBD1; J gene: TRBJ2-5; CDR3 length: 14
CDR3 protein: CSARGAAGATYNEQFF; CDR3 DNA: TGCAGTGCTAGAGGCGCAGCGGGAGCCACCTACAATGAGCAGTTCTTC; clone size: -; V gene: TRBV20-1; D gene: TRBD2; J gene: TRBJ2-1; CDR3 length: 16
CDR3 protein: CASSQVPVSRVVAVSYEQYF; CDR3 DNA: TGCGCCAGCAGCCAAGTCCCCGTTTCCCGGGTCGTAGCGGTCTCATACGAGCAGTACTTC; clone size: -; V gene: TRBV4-1; D gene: -; J gene: TRBJ2-7; CDR3 length: 20
CDR3 protein: CASSPLGRSSGANVLTF; CDR3 DNA: TGTGCCAGCAGCCCGTTAGGACGGAGCTCTGGGGCCAACGTCCTGACTTTC; clone size: few; V gene: TRBV3-1; D gene: -; J gene: TRBJ2-6; CDR3 length: 17
CDR3 protein: CAIGATNEKLFF; CDR3 DNA: TGTGCCATCGGGGCAACTAATGAAAAACTGTTTTTT; clone size: few; V gene: TRBV10-3; D gene: -; J gene: TRBJ1-4; CDR3 length: 12
CDR3 protein: CASSPLQAGPDYEQYF; CDR3 DNA: TGTGCCAGCAGCCCACTTCAAGCGGGCCCAGACTACGAGCAGTACTTC; clone size: -; V gene: TRBV14; D gene: -; J gene: TRBJ2-7; CDR3 length: 16
CDR3 protein: CSAGGTRGVYNEQFF; CDR3 DNA: TGCAGTGCTGGTGGGACAAGGGGGGTTTACAATGAGCAGTTCTTC; clone size: -; V gene: TRBV20-1; D gene: -; J gene: TRBJ2-1; CDR3 length: 15
CDR3 protein: CASSFRAVNQPQHF; CDR3 DNA: TGTGCCAGCAGTTTTAGGGCAGTCAATCAGCCCCAGCATTTT; clone size: few; V gene: TRBV12-3/TRBV12-4; D gene: -; J gene: TRBJ1-5; CDR3 length: 14
CDR3 protein: CASRRQGLWGYTF; CDR3 DNA: TGTGCCAGCAGACGCCAGGGCCTCTGGGGCTACACCTTC; clone size: -; V gene: TRBV28; D gene: -; J gene: TRBJ1-2; CDR3 length: 13
CDR3 protein: CASSLGIDPGELFF; CDR3 DNA: TGTGCCAGCAGCTTGGGAATAGATCCCGGGGAGCTGTTTTTT; clone size: -; V gene: TRBV5-6; D gene: -; J gene: TRBJ2-2; CDR3 length: 14
CDR3 protein: CASSLMGRRYF; CDR3 DNA: TGTGCCAGCAGTTTAATGGGGCGTCGGTACTTC; clone size: -; V gene: TRBV27; D gene: -; J gene: TRBJ2-7; CDR3 length: 11
CDR3 protein: CASRGQVEYEQYF; CDR3 DNA: TGTGCCAGCAGGGGACAGGTAGAGTACGAGCAGTACTTC; clone size: few; V gene: TRBV27; D gene: TRBD1; J gene: TRBJ2-7; CDR3 length: 13
CDR3 protein: CASSHTGGSTEAFF; CDR3 DNA: TGTGCCAGCAGCCACACAGGGGGCTCAACTGAAGCTTTCTTT; clone size: -; V gene: TRBV3-1; D gene: TRBD1; J gene: TRBJ1-1; CDR3 length: 14
CDR3 protein: CASSNRGDSGYEQYF; CDR3 DNA: TGTGCCAGCAGCAACAGAGGGGATAGCGGATACGAGCAGTACTTC; clone size: -; V gene: TRBV7-2; D gene: -; J gene: TRBJ2-7; CDR3 length: 15